This record looks at one T cell receptor beta chain sequence and its context. Its antigen remains unknown. The sample originates from a study of T cells in Graves' hyperthyroidism and ophthalmopathy. Study-wide points: Most thyroid clonotypes that were expanded above 0.001 also turned up in blood.

Trimming removed 2 bases at V and 6 bases at J, with 11 bases between. From germline, CDR1 is GTSNPN and CDR2 SVGIG (reference sequence). The CDR3 covers 13 residues. Pregnant or lactating patients were excluded, as were those with uncontrolled infection or other autoimmune disease. Clinical symptoms, serum thyroxine, TRAb, thyroid ultrasound and orbital computed tomography established diagnosis. The investigators amplified TCR beta CDR3 regions from RNA transcripts. TCR CDR3 regions were first amplified by RT-PCR with HTBI primers. TCRdb re-analysed the multiplex PCR reads in MiXCR, keeping a single row per CDR3 protein. This repertoire shows some 530,000 distinct CDR3 sequences, around a fifth found once; its top ten account for around 54%.

This clonotype was sampled from an older woman with Graves' ophthalmopathy. What was sequenced was blood. V and J are TRBV30 and TRBJ1-5, with D hard to call. The CDR3 loop reads CAWSPRDGQPQHF. In DNA form, the CDR3 reads TGTGCCTGGAGTCCTAGGGATGGTCAGCCCCAGCATTTT.